Sequencing of this T cell receptor (beta chain) was carried out in a study of blood T cell repertoires in COVID-19. Study in general: Samples taken during acute and convalescent COVID-19 were collected in the United States, Italy and Spain.

Original handling: Amplification from reference gene primers served as the basis for estimated nucleated cell counts. Here immunoSEQ multiplex PCR was the method, and the copy in TCRdb shows in-frame clones only, minus some. That table furnishes V, J and clone size, whereas the DNA furnished D and trimming. This table holds some 200,000 clones, about 85% found once. Assignments of participants to cohorts depended upon their own reported clinical history. Germline CDR1 reads SNHLY; CDR2 reads FYNNEI. V lost 6 bases to trimming and J lost 12 bases, with 15 bases between them. The CDR3 runs 12 residues. The sample comprised PBMCs or T cells enriched from blood (not recorded which). The clonotype was recovered from a young woman who had recovered from COVID-19. The chain employs TRBV2 and TRBJ2-1; D possibly corresponds to TRBD2 (6 bases). CDR3: CASRETGETQFF. Written as DNA, the CDR3 is TGTGCCAGCAGAGAAACGGGGGAGACGCAGTTCTTC. Supplemented by reference TRBV2 and TRBJ2-1, the full variable domain reads EPEVTQTPSHQVTQMGQEVILRCVPISNHLYFYWYRQILGQKVEFLVSFYNNEISEKSEIFDDQFSVERPDGSNFTLKIRSTKLEDSAMYFCASRETGETQFFGPGTRLTVL.